A selection of T cell receptor beta chains follows, all from one sample in a study of CD8 T cells in Susac syndrome. TCRdb independently ran MiXCR on the immunoSEQ multiplex PCR reads; one entry per CDR3 protein. Of 95,000 to 150,000 distinct CDR3 sequences listed, roughly 95% are singletons. The sample comprised CD4+ T cells from PBMCs. These receptors all come from a human donor with Susac syndrome. Both conserved end residues are part of each CDR3.

J	V	CDR3
TRBJ2-5	TRBV29-1	CSAGGGDETQYF
TRBJ1-4	TRBV5-1	CASSSDRLTNEKLFF
TRBJ2-5	TRBV10-3	CATAPGTAGETQYF
TRBJ2-2	TRBV30	CAWTRDSSTGELFF
TRBJ2-1	TRBV5-1	CASSVGLSYNEQFF
TRBJ2-7	TRBV30	CAWSVLYEQYF
TRBJ2-5	TRBV6-2/TRBV6-3	CASSDRQAYQETQYF
TRBJ2-7	TRBV6-6	CASSYSRGPYEQYF
TRBJ2-5	TRBV4-1	CASSQARSGETQYF
TRBJ2-1	TRBV5-1	CASSLKGTYHNEQFF
TRBJ2-3	TRBV19	CASSMPRTAGTSGQRSTDTQYF
TRBJ2-7	TRBV20-1	CSAREGRGPYEQYF
TRBJ2-1	TRBV12-3/TRBV12-4	CASSLRRGQENEQFF
TRBJ1-1	TRBV29-1	CSTWGGGNTEAFF
TRBJ2-5	TRBV5-1	CASSPTGIEAETQYF
TRBJ2-5	TRBV29-1	CSGRAGEETQYF
TRBJ2-7	TRBV20-1	CSARDSSRGSYEQYF
TRBJ2-4	TRBV7-9	CASDPGGLLAKNIQYF
TRBJ2-1	TRBV19	CASRPAGTSGSGEQFF
TRBJ2-3	TRBV9	CASSVAGSGSIWDTQYF
TRBJ2-3	TRBV20-1	CSARSGRAAGGADTQYF
TRBJ2-5	TRBV9	CASSVAATRGYQETQYF
TRBJ2-1	TRBV20-1	CSARFTSGDSYNEQFF
TRBJ2-7	TRBV20-1	CSARDPRRAGDEQYF
TRBJ2-3	TRBV19	CASSIDLDLMDTQYF
TRBJ2-7	TRBV24-1	CATSDPKTGGNEQYF
TRBJ1-4	TRBV25-1	CASSRQGASNEKLFF
TRBJ2-5	TRBV5-1	CASTFSGGEETQYF
TRBJ1-1	TRBV20-1	CSAIKENTEAFF
TRBJ2-6	TRBV29-1	CSVGGQGPSGANVLTF
TRBJ1-2	TRBV20-1	CSARREGYTF
TRBJ2-5	TRBV5-4	CASNLGRDQETQYF
TRBJ1-5	TRBV5-6	CASSSQGRYSNQPQHF